These 19 T cell receptor beta chains were sequenced from one sample in a study of blood T cell repertoires in COVID-19. Data came from immunoSEQ multiplex PCR; TCRdb stores just in-frame clones and leaves some out. The table lists more than 85,000 clones, around 88% of them singletons. Sequencing was done on a sample of peripheral blood. These receptors were taken from a man aged 50-60 years with COVID-19, enrolled during active disease.

The CDR3 region is CASSPRTGGGYGYTF. For the CDR3, the DNA is TGTGCCAGCAGCCCACGGACAGGGGGCGGGTATGGCTACACCTTC. The chain links TRBV14 to TRBJ1-2, with 11 bases that match TRBD1. Looked up from germline, CDR1 is SGHDN and CDR2 is FVKESK. This CDR3 has 15 amino acids. J gave up 5 bases and V 4 bases, and 6 bases lay outside the gene matches. The full variable domain, its missing parts supplied by reference TRBV14 and TRBJ1-2, is EAGVTQFPSHSVIEKGQTVTLRCDPISGHDNLYWYRRVMGKEIKFLLHFVKESKQDESGMPNNRFLAERTGGTYSTLKVQPAELEDSGVYFCASSPRTGGGYGYTFGSGTRLTVV.

The V and J genes are TRBV7-9 and TRBJ2-1; the match to TRBD1 covers 9 bases. CDR1 is SEHNR and CDR2 is FQNEAQ in the germline V gene (reference sequence). The CDR3 consists of 17 residues. The J segment lost 0 bases and the V segment lost 5 bases, leaving 8 bases of the junction unmatched. The CDR3 loop is CASSPGQGSSSYNEQFF. For the CDR3, the DNA is TGTGCCAGCAGCCCGGGACAGGGATCGAGCTCCTACAATGAGCAGTTCTTC.

This chain connects TRBV19 to TRBJ2-1; 9 bases fit TRBD1. Trimming cost V 4 bases and J 5 bases; bases outside gene matches: 6. Germline V CDR1 and CDR2: LNHDA, SQIVND (reference sequence). The length of the CDR3 is 15 residues. In DNA, the CDR3 is TGTGCCAGTAGTACCTACAGGGGGCAGGACAATGAGCAGTTCTTC. Amino acid sequence: CASSTYRGQDNEQFF.

Only one count was recorded for this clone. The V call is TRBV7-9, the J call TRBJ2-3; maybe TRBD1 (7 bases). V lost 1 base, J lost 2 bases, and 16 bases lay in between. Germline V gene sequence: CDR1 SEHNR, CDR2 FQNEAQ (reference sequence). There are 17 residues in the CDR3. Written as DNA, the CDR3 is TGTGCCAGCAGCTTAGGGCGAGACAGGGAGGTCACAGATACGCAGTATTTT. Translation: CASSLGRDREVTDTQYF.

The J gene is TRBJ2-2, the V gene TRBV11-1, with 11 positions matching TRBD2. V trimming: 2 bases; J trimming: 3 bases; junction bases outside the gene matches: 2. This CDR3 has 16 amino acids. The germline CDR1 and CDR2 sequences are SGHAT and FQDESV (reference sequence). The CDR3 DNA reads TGTGCCAGCAGCTTACTAGCGGGGGGCTACACCGGGGAGCTGTTTTTT. Translated: CASSLLAGGYTGELFF.

The rearrangement links TRBV5-1 to TRBJ2-7; 7 bases are shared with TRBD1. From germline, CDR1 is SGHRS and CDR2 YFSETQ. J gave up 0 bases and V 2 bases, and 5 bases lay outside the gene matches. The CDR3 is made up of 15 amino acids. CDR3 sequence reads: CASSFPGGSSYEQYF. DNA of the CDR3: TGCGCCAGCAGCTTCCCAGGGGGTAGCTCCTACGAGCAGTACTTC.

This clone was counted only a few times. The rearrangement uses TRBV24-1 and TRBJ2-1, with D tentatively TRBD1 (6 bases). This CDR3 region has 17 residues. Germline values: CDR1 KGHDR, CDR2 SFDVKD. With 1 base removed from V and 0 bases from J, the gap between germline ends came to 12 bases. The DNA of the CDR3 is TGTGCCACCAGTGATTTTGGCCAAGGGGGCTCCTACAATGAGCAGTTCTTC. Protein sequence: CATSDFGQGGSYNEQFF.

The chain joins TRBV7-3 to TRBJ2-7; 7 nucleotides match TRBD2. This CDR3 has 12 amino acids. The V segment lost 4 bases and the J segment 6 bases; nucleotides outside the gene matches: 3. Per the germline V gene, CDR1 is SGHTA and CDR2 is FQGTGA. The CDR3, as DNA: TGTGCCAGCAGCTACCCGGGGGGCGAGCAGTACTTC. It yields the protein CASSYPGGEQYF.

This chain joins TRBV28 and TRBJ2-5, with TRBD1 identical over 7 bases. Germline trimming cut 7 bases from V and 5 bases from J; bases unmatched to any gene: 7. The CDR3 loop spans 13 amino acids. CDR1 is MDHEN, CDR2 SYDVKM, per germline. The CDR3 DNA is TGTGCCAGCATCGACAGGGTTGACGAGACCCAGTACTTC. This gives the protein CASIDRVDETQYF. The entire variable domain, with the rest obtained from reference TRBV28 and TRBJ2-5, is as follows: DVKVTQSSRYLVKRTGEKVFLECVQDMDHENMFWYRQDPGLGLRLIYFSYDVKMKEKGDIPEGYSVSREKKERFSLILESASTNQTSMYLCASIDRVDETQYFGPGTRLLVL.

The chain recombines TRBV7-8 with TRBJ1-6, with 8 bases lining up with TRBD1. Germline CDR1 is SGHVS and CDR2 is FQNEAQ. The CDR3 sequence is 15 residues long. J lost 8 bases, V lost 1 base, and 4 bases had no gene match. The DNA for the CDR3 is TGTGCCAGCAGCTTAGGGCGACAGGGGTATTCACCCCTCCACTTT. Translation: CASSLGRQGYSPLHF.

This chain joins TRBV2 and TRBJ1-3; 11 bases are a match to TRBD1. This CDR3 has 18 residues. The ends lost 6 bases at V and 0 bases at J; junction bases unmatched: 10. CDR1 is SNHLY and CDR2 is FYNNEI in the germline V gene. The CDR3 bases are TGTGCCAGCAGCGGACAGGGGGCCCAGGTAAACTCTGGAAACACCATATATTTT. Translating it yields CASSGQGAQVNSGNTIYF.

The CDR3 nucleotides read TGTGCCATCAGTGAGTCCACCGAGCCCACTGAAGCTTTCTTT. Translating gives CAISESTEPTEAFF. The rearrangement uses TRBV10-3 and TRBJ1-1, with D hard to call. The CDR3 covers 14 residues. Germline loops: CDR1 ENHRY, CDR2 SYGVKD. Trimming removed 0 bases at V and 4 bases at J, with 9 bases between.

The CDR3 region is CASSGGLSGNTIYF. The CDR3 nucleotides are TGTGCCAGCAGCGGCGGGCTCTCTGGAAACACCATATATTTT. The chain couples TRBV7-9 to TRBJ1-3; D remains unclear. Germline assignment: CDR1 SEHNR and CDR2 FQNEAQ (reference sequence). The length of the CDR3 is 14 residues. V lost 5 bases and J 0 bases, leaving 8 bases between the germline ends.

The rearrangement uses TRBV11-2 and TRBJ2-7; no clear D gene. V was trimmed by 7 bases and J by 7 bases, leaving 14 bases between them. Per the germline V gene, CDR1 is SGHAT and CDR2 is FQNNGV. The length of the CDR3 is 12 residues. The DNA of the CDR3 is TGTGCCAGCACTTCTTCCGTTGAGGAGCAGTACTTC. Its translation is CASTSSVEEQYF.

The chain joins TRBV5-4 to TRBJ1-6, with TRBD1 matching 9 bases. The V gene's germline CDR1 is SGHNT and CDR2 YYREEE (reference sequence). This CDR3 contains 15 residues. Germline trimming cut 1 base from V and 7 bases from J; bases unmatched to any gene: 3. The CDR3 loop reads CASSLFDRGNSPLHF. CDR3 sequence (DNA): TGTGCCAGCAGCTTGTTCGACAGGGGGAATTCACCCCTCCACTTT. Variable domain in full (rest from reference TRBV5-4 and TRBJ1-6): ETGVTQSPTHLIKTRGQQVTLRCSSQSGHNTVSWYQQALGQGPQFIFQYYREEENGRGNFPPRFSGLQFPNYSSELNVNALELDDSALYLCASSLFDRGNSPLHFGNGTRLTVT.

The table lists this clone with a few counts. This chain uses TRBV11-3 with TRBJ1-1, with 8 bases identical to TRBD1. V trimming: 3 bases; J trimming: 7 bases; junction bases outside the gene matches: 7. Germline V gene data show CDR1 as SGHNT and CDR2 as YENEEA. The CDR3 extends over 14 amino acids. CDR3 region: CASSLGRGQGEAFF. CDR3 DNA sequence: TGTGCCAGCAGCTTGGGCAGGGGGCAGGGTGAAGCTTTCTTT.

The CDR3 region is CASSYNRNNEQFF. The CDR3 bases are TGTGCCAGCAGTTATAACAGAAACAATGAGCAGTTCTTC. J is TRBJ2-1 and V is TRBV27; D uncertain. The germline V gene has CDR1 MNHEY and CDR2 SMNVEV (reference sequence). V gave up 4 bases and J gave up 5 bases, with 9 bases separating them. The CDR3 has 13 residues.

The chain links TRBV11-3 to TRBJ2-2; D not resolved. Trimming removed 2 bases at V and 3 bases at J, with 7 bases between. The germline gives CDR1 SGHNT, CDR2 YENEEA. The CDR3 loop spans 14 amino acids. CDR3 DNA sequence: TGTGCCAGCAGCTTATCGGTGGACACCGGGGAGCTGTTTTTT. It is translated as CASSLSVDTGELFF. The full variable domain, rest sourced from reference TRBV11-3 and TRBJ2-2, is EAGVVQSPRYKIIEKKQPVAFWCNPISGHNTLYWYLQNLGQGPELLIRYENEEAVDDSQLPKDRFSAERLKGVDSTLKIQPAELGDSAVYLCASSLSVDTGELFFGEGSRLTVL.

The CDR3 loop reads CASSQGDRVYGYTF. CDR3 bases: TGCGCCAGCAGCCAAGGTGACAGGGTCTATGGCTACACCTTC. This chain connects TRBV4-3 to TRBJ1-2, with 7 bases that match TRBD1. The CDR3 runs to 14 residues. The J segment lost 4 bases and the V segment lost 1 base, leaving 3 bases of the junction unmatched. Looked up from germline, CDR1 is LGHNA and CDR2 is YSLEER.